The rows below give T cell receptor beta chains drawn from one sample of a study of T cell repertoires in cytomegalovirus infection. TCRdb independently ran MiXCR on the reads; one entry per CDR3 protein. The repertoire has hundreds of thousands of distinct CDR3 sequences, 20% to 25% of them found once; the top ten carry roughly 8%. Sequenced input: CD8+ T cells from PBMCs. The origin of the receptors is a human donor in good health (CMV status not recorded). Some clones in this sample may be carry-over from other donors' samples. Both conserved end residues are part of each CDR3. D genes are given only for firm matches. A clone size is listed for some rows: how often the clone was seen (once, few, many), or a class if it is expanded.

D gene	clone size	V gene	J gene	CDR3 protein	CDR3 DNA
-	-	TRBV12-3/TRBV12-4	TRBJ1-4	CASRVLGDEKLFF	TGTGCCAGCAGGGTATTGGGGGATGAAAAACTGTTTTTT
-	many	TRBV7-9	TRBJ2-1	CASSLSQYLLEQFF	TGTGCCAGCAGCTTATCCCAATACCTTCTTGAGCAGTTCTTC
-	many	TRBV6-2/TRBV6-3	TRBJ2-1	CASSYNSNSYNEQFF	TGTGCCAGCAGTTACAACTCTAACTCCTACAATGAGCAGTTCTTC
-	many	TRBV7-8	TRBJ2-3	CASSLISRTDTQYF	TGTGCCAGCAGCTTAATTAGTCGCACAGATACGCAGTATTTT
TRBD2	-	TRBV29-1	TRBJ2-3	CSVLLAVSTDTQYF	TGCAGCGTTCTCCTAGCGGTGAGCACAGATACGCAGTATTTT
-	-	TRBV5-6	TRBJ2-1	CASSSPSLNEQFF	TGTGCCAGCAGCTCCCCCTCACTCAATGAGCAGTTCTTC
-	-	TRBV29-1	TRBJ2-1	CSVEARYNEQFF	TGCAGCGTTGAAGCCAGGTACAATGAGCAGTTCTTC
-	many	TRBV19	TRBJ1-5	CASSWGGGNQPQHF	TGTGCCAGTAGTTGGGGTGGGGGCAATCAGCCCCAGCATTTT
-	-	TRBV25-1	TRBJ2-2	CASSPPSSNTGELFF	TGTGCCAGCAGTCCCCCTAGCTCGAACACCGGGGAGCTGTTTTTT
TRBD2	few	TRBV5-4	TRBJ2-5	CASSFGRERGDETQYF	TGTGCCAGCAGCTTCGGGAGGGAGCGGGGGGATGAGACCCAGTACTTC
-	-	TRBV7-6	TRBJ2-5	CASSFQPETQYF	TGTGCCAGCAGCTTCCAGCCGGAGACCCAGTACTTC
-	-	TRBV6-8	TRBJ2-5	CASSYGGNLKETQYF	TGTGCCAGCAGTTACGGTGGGAATTTAAAAGAGACCCAGTACTTC
-	many	TRBV12-3/TRBV12-4	TRBJ2-7	CASSLYKSYEQYF	TGTGCCAGCAGTTTGTACAAATCCTACGAGCAGTACTTC
-	many	TRBV7-6	TRBJ1-6	CASSLEESSYNSPLHF	TGTGCCAGCAGCTTAGAAGAGAGCTCCTATAATTCACCCCTCCACTTT
-	many	TRBV7-2	TRBJ2-2	CASSFTGTPGELFF	TGTGCCAGCAGCTTTACAGGGACTCCCGGGGAGCTGTTTTTT